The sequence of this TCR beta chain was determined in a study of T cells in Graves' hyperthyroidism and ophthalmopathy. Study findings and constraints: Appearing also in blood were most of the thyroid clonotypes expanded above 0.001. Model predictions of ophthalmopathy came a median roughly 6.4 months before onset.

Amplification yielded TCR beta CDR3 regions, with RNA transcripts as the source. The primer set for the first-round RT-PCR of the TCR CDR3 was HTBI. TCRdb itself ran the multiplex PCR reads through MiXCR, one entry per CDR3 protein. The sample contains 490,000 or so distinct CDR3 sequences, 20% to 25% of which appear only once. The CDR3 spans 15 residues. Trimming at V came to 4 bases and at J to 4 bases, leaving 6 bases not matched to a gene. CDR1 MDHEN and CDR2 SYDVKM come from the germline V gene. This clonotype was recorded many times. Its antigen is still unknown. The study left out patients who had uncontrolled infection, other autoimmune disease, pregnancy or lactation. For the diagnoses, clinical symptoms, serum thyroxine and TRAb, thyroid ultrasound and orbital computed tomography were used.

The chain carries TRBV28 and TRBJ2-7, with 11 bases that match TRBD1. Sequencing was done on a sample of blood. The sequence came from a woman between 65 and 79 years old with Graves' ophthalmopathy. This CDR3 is CASSSPGQGEYEQYF. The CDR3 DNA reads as TGTGCCAGCAGTTCACCGGGACAGGGGGAATACGAGCAGTACTTC.